This T cell receptor (beta chain) was observed in a study of T-cell memory formation after mild COVID-19. Turning to the study itself: TCR clusters were largely donor specific.

TCRdb analysed the 5' RACE reads with MiXCR anew, one entry per CDR3 protein. This sample yields around 390,000 distinct CDR3 sequences, of which 16% are seen a single time; 20% to 25% belongs to the top ten. CDR1 and CDR2 (germline): SGHTA, FQGNSA. The CDR3 has 16 amino acids. V was pared by 3 bases and J by 0 bases, with 12 bases between. This clonotype was observed at least ten times. What it binds is not known. Overall study findings and caveats: Cross-reactive memory appears to have joined, as suggested by some responding clones showing up in pre-infection memory. Clones shrinking from day 15 to 85 showed even CD4/CD8 mixes; later expanders tilted CD4+.

This receptor was taken from a man aged 18 to 29 who had mild COVID-19 (a few samples of this study predate the infection). Cell type and time point are not known. The sample consisted of PBMCs or a T cell subset sorted from them (not recorded which). The rearrangement uses TRBV7-2 and TRBJ2-4; D gene unclear. CDR3 region: CASSFFVATAKNIQYF. Written as DNA, the CDR3 is TGTGCCAGCAGCTTCTTCGTGGCGACAGCCAAAAACATTCAGTACTTC.